This T cell receptor (beta chain) was retrieved from a study of CD8 T cells in Susac syndrome. Germline V gene data show CDR1 as PRHDT and CDR2 as FYEKMQ (reference sequence). V was clipped by 5 bases and J by 2 bases, with 4 bases between them. The CDR3 covers 11 residues. After extraction with the RNeasy kit, roughly 0.5 to 1 ug of the RNA was reverse transcribed using random hexamers. TCRdb reanalysed the immunoSEQ multiplex PCR reads using MiXCR and keeps one entry per CDR3 protein. Here the sample spans 160,000 or so distinct CDR3 sequences, approximately 95% being singletons. This clonotype was counted a few times. It was negative isolation that provided the CD8+ and CD4+ T cells, whereas TEMRA cells were enriched by FACS.

The sequence was collected from a human donor with multiple sclerosis. This sequence joins TRBV13 and TRBJ2-7; D gene ambiguous. The specimen sequenced was CD8+ T cells from PBMCs. CDR3 sequence (DNA): TGTGCCAGCAGCGGGACCTACGAGCAGTACTTC. Translation gives CASSGTYEQYF.